This T cell receptor (beta chain) was identified during a study of spatial heterogeneity in lung cancer. Study background: There were consistently more beta-chain sequences detected than alpha-chain sequences.

With V trimmed by 4 bases and J by 6 bases, 3 bases remained unmatched. The CDR3 contains 15 residues. The germline CDR1 and CDR2 sequences are SGDLS and YYNGEE. As for time point: sample taken at primary tumor resection. TCRdb passed the 5' RACE reads through MiXCR, listing each CDR3 protein once. The sample consists of roughly 20,000 distinct CDR3 sequences, 4.6% of them appearing once. This clonotype has a count of ten or more. This specimen was PBMCs, taken at surgery. The V call is TRBV9, the J call TRBJ2-1; 14 bases fit TRBD2. The receptor's source is a male donor with early-stage non-small cell lung cancer. The CDR3 coding sequence is TGTGCCAGCAGCCCTGGGACTAGCGGGAGCAATGAGCAGTTCTTC. This sequence encodes CASSPGTSGSNEQFF.